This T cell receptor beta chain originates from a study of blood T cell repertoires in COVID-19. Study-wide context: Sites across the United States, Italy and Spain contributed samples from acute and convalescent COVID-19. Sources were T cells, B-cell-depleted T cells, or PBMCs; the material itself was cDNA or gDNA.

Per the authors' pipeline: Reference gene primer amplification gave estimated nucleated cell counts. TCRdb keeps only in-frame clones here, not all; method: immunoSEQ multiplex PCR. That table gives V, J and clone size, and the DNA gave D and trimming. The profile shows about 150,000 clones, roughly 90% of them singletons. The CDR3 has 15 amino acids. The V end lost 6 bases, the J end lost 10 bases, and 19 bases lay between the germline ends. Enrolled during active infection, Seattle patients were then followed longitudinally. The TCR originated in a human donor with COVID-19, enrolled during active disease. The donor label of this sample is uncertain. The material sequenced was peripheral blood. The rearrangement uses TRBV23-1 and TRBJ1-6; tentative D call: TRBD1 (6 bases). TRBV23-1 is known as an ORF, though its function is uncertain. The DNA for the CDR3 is TGCGCCAGCAGCCCCGTGGGGGCAGCCAGCTCACCCCTCCACTTT. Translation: CASSPVGAASSPLHF.